The 8 T cell receptor beta chains below all came from one sample that was sequenced in a study of shared clonotypes between healthy human individuals. The protocol was immunoSEQ multiplex PCR, while the TCRdb copy is restricted to in-frame clones and leaves out a portion. This table has about 2.4 million clones, about 92% appearing once. The sample comprised naive CD4+ T cells sorted from blood. Described subset: CD45RA+ positively selected. These receptors were taken from a man younger than 30 in good health.

V and J are TRBV5-1 and TRBJ2-3; 9 bases are a match to TRBD1. There are 15 residues in the CDR3. The V and J ends lost 4 bases and 0 bases, in that order; junction bases with no gene match: 3. Germline CDR1 is SGHRS and CDR2 is YFSETQ. The CDR3 reads CASSRTGASTDTQYF. DNA for the CDR3: TGCGCCAGCAGCAGGACAGGGGCTAGCACAGATACGCAGTATTTT.

The chain links TRBV10-3 to TRBJ2-5; 10 nucleotides align to TRBD2. Trimming took 6 bases from V and 3 from J; bases not matched to a gene: 10. In germline, CDR1 is ENHRY, CDR2 SYGVKD. This CDR3 spans 16 amino acids. CDR3 bases: TGTGCCATCAGCGATGCGCCCGGACTAGCGGAAGAGACCCAGTACTTC. Translating it yields CAISDAPGLAEETQYF.

J is TRBJ2-5 and V is TRBV9; 8 bases agree with TRBD2. V dropped 4 bases and J dropped 5; count of bases not matched to a gene: 4. Germline V gene lookup returns CDR1 SGDLS and CDR2 YYNGEE. The CDR3 length is 13 residues. In nucleotides, the CDR3 is TGTGCCAGCAGCCGCGGGGGGCAGGAGACCCAGTACTTC. It encodes CASSRGGQETQYF.

In the case of this clone: Other DNA sequences in the sample encode the same CDR3. J is TRBJ2-4 and V is TRBV6-5; no firm D call. This CDR3 has 13 amino acids. V lost 3 bases and J 7 bases, leaving 10 bases between the germline ends. The germline V gene has CDR1 MNHEY and CDR2 SVGAGI. The CDR3 DNA reads as TGTGCCAGCAGTTATTCCCTTCTCAACATTCAGTACTTC. Protein: CASSYSLLNIQYF.

J is TRBJ2-2 and V is TRBV2; TRBD1 agrees at 7 bases. Germline-derived CDR1 and CDR2 are SNHLY and FYNNEI. The V gene end was trimmed by 6 bases and the J gene end by 0 bases; junction bases not matched to a gene: 4. The CDR3 loop spans 15 amino acids. In nucleotides, the CDR3 is TGTGCCAGCAGCTACAGGGGACCGAACACCGGGGAGCTGTTTTTT. Protein sequence: CASSYRGPNTGELFF.

The CDR3 spells CASSMGHSSYNSPLHF. The DNA of the CDR3 is TGCGCCAGCAGTATGGGACACAGCTCCTATAATTCACCCCTCCACTTT. The chain joins TRBV4-1 to TRBJ1-6; TRBD1 might be the D (6 bases). V was trimmed by 6 bases and J by 0 bases, leaving 12 bases between them. Germline loops: CDR1 MGHRA, CDR2 YSYEKL. The CDR3 consists of 16 residues.

The chain is built from TRBV18 and TRBJ2-3; 9 bases line up with TRBD2. J was trimmed by 1 base and V by 3 bases; bases with no gene match: 5. The CDR3 length is 16 residues. In germline, CDR1 is KGHSH, CDR2 LQKENI. The CDR3 DNA reads TGTGCCAGCTCACCCTCAATAGCGGGGGGCACAGATACGCAGTATTTT. Its protein is CASSPSIAGGTDTQYF. Full variable domain (outside the CDR3, taken from reference TRBV18 and TRBJ2-3): NAGVMQNPRHLVRRRGQEARLRCSPMKGHSHVYWYRQLPEEGLKFMVYLQKENIIDESGMPKERFSAEFPKEGPSILRIQQVVRGDSAAYFCASSPSIAGGTDTQYFGPGTRLTVL.

The J gene is TRBJ2-1, the V gene TRBV10-3, with 13 bases aligning to TRBD2. The V gene end was trimmed by 7 bases and the J gene end by 6 bases; junction bases not matched to a gene: 6. The CDR3 totals 15 residues. The V gene's germline CDR1 is ENHRY and CDR2 SYGVKD. CDR3 sequence (DNA): TGTGCCATCATGAAAACTAGCGGGGGGGCCAATGAGCAGTTCTTC. Protein product: CAIMKTSGGANEQFF.